This TCR beta chain was captured in a study of molecular identifiers for immune sequencing clone quantification. Overall study findings and caveats: For highly expanded clones, sizes could be underestimated when identical TCR molecules share a barcode. Over 99% of effector molecules, yet under 1% of naive-cell molecules, were held by clones above 20 RNA copies.

A note on this clonotype: Its antigen is undetermined. The junction does not match germline at one end; this may be a read error.

Germline CDR1 is LNHNV and CDR2 is YYDKDF (reference sequence). The CDR3 consists of 15 residues. Previously reported methods and listed TCR primers produced the bulk TCR libraries. TCRdb passed the PCR reads through MiXCR, listing each CDR3 protein once. This table holds about half a million distinct CDR3 sequences, 20% to 25% found once. The sequence came from a human donor in good health. Some libraries in this study had Jurkat cell RNA spiked in. Specimen: naive CD8+ T cells from blood, with Jurkat cell RNA spiked in. The subset denotes: FACS-sorted CD8+CD4-CCR7+CD45RA+ naive T cells. The chain recombines TRBV15 with TRBJ2-7; tentative D call: TRBD2 (7 bases). The CDR3 DNA reads TGTGCCACCAGCTTGAGACGGGGGGCGAGCCACGATCAGTACTTC. Its protein is CATSLRRGASHDQYF.